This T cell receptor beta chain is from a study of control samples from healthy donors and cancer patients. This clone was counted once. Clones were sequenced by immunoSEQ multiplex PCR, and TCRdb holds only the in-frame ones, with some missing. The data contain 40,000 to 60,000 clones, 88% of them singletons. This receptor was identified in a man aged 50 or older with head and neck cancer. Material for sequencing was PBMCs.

CDR3 residues: CASSYGNYNEQFF. CDR3 nucleotide sequence: TGTGCCAGCAGTTATGGGAACTACAATGAGCAGTTCTTC. The gene calls are TRBV6-2 or TRBV6-3 and TRBJ2-1; D unresolved. In germline, CDR1 is MNHEY, CDR2 SVGEGT. There are 13 residues in the CDR3. Trimming pared 3 bases from V and 3 bases from J, leaving 6 bases between.